Presented here are 30 T cell receptor beta chains from one specimen sequenced in a study of OX40 agonist ivuxolimab in advanced cancers. Only in-frame clones appear in the TCRdb table, and some are missing; sequencing was by immunoSEQ multiplex PCR. The sample includes more than 80,000 clones, around 85% of them seen just once. Sequences were derived from CD4+ or CD8+ T cells sorted from blood, sampled in a trial of the OX40 agonist ivuxolimab. All receptors derive from an adult with an advanced solid tumor such as melanoma, head and neck, liver or kidney cancer.

This clone was seen a few times. The V call is TRBV5-1, the J call TRBJ1-3, with D unclear. Trimming shortened V by 2 bases and J by 0 bases, and 9 bases separated the two germline ends. There are 15 residues in the CDR3. Germline V CDR1 and CDR2: SGHRS, YFSETQ. The CDR3 bases are TGCGCCAGCAGCTTCCACGGTATCTCTGGAAACACCATATATTTT. Its protein product is CASSFHGISGNTIYF.

The V and J genes are TRBV25-1 and TRBJ1-1, with D possibly being TRBD1 (6 bases). Deletions cut 2 bases from V and 5 bases from J, with 9 bases between. This CDR3 is built from 13 residues. CDR1 and CDR2 from the germline V gene are MGHDK and SYGVNS. The CDR3 region has the DNA TGTGCCAGCAGTGAACAGGGGAGAACTGAAGCTTTCTTT. Translation gives CASSEQGRTEAFF.

This clone was counted a single time. The CDR3 DNA reads as TGTGCCAGCAGCCTCCAGGGGTCACCCCTCCACTTT. Encoded protein: CASSLQGSPLHF. V usage is TRBV4-2 and J usage is TRBJ1-6; a weak D match, TRBD1 (6 bases). The CDR3 is made up of 12 amino acids. The germline V gene encodes CDR1 LGHNA and CDR2 YNFKEQ. Between the trimmed V and J ends, which lost 4 bases and 10 bases, there was a span of 8 bases.

For this clone: A junction boundary mismatches the germline segment, possibly from a read error. The rearrangement uses TRBV5-6 and TRBJ2-7, with a weak D call TRBD2 (6 bases). This CDR3 is 13 amino acids long. The germline CDR1 and CDR2 sequences are SGHDT and YYEEEE. CDR3 DNA: TGTGCCAGCAGCTCTTGGACGGAGGTTCGCGGGGTCTTC. As protein: CASSSWTEVRGVF.

The CDR3 reads CASCSPRGLTDTQYF. CDR3 DNA sequence: TGTGCCAGCTGCTCCCCCAGGGGCCTAACAGATACGCAGTATTTT. The chain carries TRBV28 and TRBJ2-3, with D possibly matching TRBD1 (6 bases). V was pared by 8 bases and J by 3 bases, with 18 bases between. Germline loops: CDR1 MDHEN, CDR2 SYDVKM. The CDR3 is 15 amino acids.

The rearrangement uses TRBV11-3 and TRBJ2-1, with 8 bases aligning to TRBD2. CDR3 length: 15 amino acids. Trimming cost V 5 bases and J 2 bases; bases outside gene matches: 5. The germline gives CDR1 SGHNT, CDR2 YENEEA. CDR3 DNA sequence: TGTGCCAGCAGCCCGGGACTAGTGGCCTACAATGAGCAGTTCTTC. Translating it yields CASSPGLVAYNEQFF.

The CDR3 sequence is CASTRQRGNQPQHF. The DNA of the CDR3 is TGTGCCAGCACTCGACAGAGGGGCAATCAGCCCCAGCATTTT. V gene TRBV6-6 combines with J gene TRBJ1-5; D is perhaps TRBD1 (5 bases). Per the germline V gene, CDR1 is MNHNY and CDR2 is SVGAGI (reference sequence). The V end lost 7 bases, the J end lost 2 bases, and 12 bases lay between the germline ends. There are 14 residues in the CDR3.

The sample holds a few counts of this clone. The chain links TRBV5-4 to TRBJ2-1; a possible D gene is TRBD2 (6 bases). The length of the CDR3 is 15 residues. From germline, CDR1 is SGHNT and CDR2 YYREEE (reference sequence). The V end was cut by 3 bases, the J end by 3 bases, with 13 bases between. The CDR3, as DNA: TGTGCCAGCAGCTCGCGGAGGGGCCACTACAATGAGCAGTTCTTC. It codes for CASSSRRGHYNEQFF.

The chain combines TRBV9 with TRBJ1-6; D not resolved. Germline lookup yields CDR1 SGDLS and CDR2 YYNGEE. V was pared by 3 bases and J by 8 bases, with 15 bases between. The CDR3 contains 15 residues. CDR3 in amino acids: CASSASGNSHSPLHF. In DNA, the CDR3 is TGTGCCAGCAGCGCGTCAGGAAACTCCCATTCACCCCTCCACTTT.

The rearrangement joins TRBV5-1 to TRBJ1-5; the D gene is possibly TRBD1 (6 bases). CDR3 length: 17 residues. Germline CDR1 and CDR2: SGHRS and YFSETQ. The V end was cut by 1 base, the J end by 5 bases, with 19 bases between. CDR3 DNA sequence: TGCGCCAGCAGCTTGATCCGCTACAGGGAAGTAGATCAGCCCCAGCATTTT. Translating it yields CASSLIRYREVDQPQHF.

The V call is TRBV7-2, the J call TRBJ1-2; possibly TRBD1 for D (6 bases). Per the germline V gene, CDR1 is SGHTA and CDR2 is FQGNSA. The CDR3 consists of 15 residues. V gave up 5 bases and J gave up 3 bases, with 16 bases separating them. The CDR3 DNA follows: TGTGCCAGCAGCGTACGGGGGGCCGCCTACTATGGCTACACCTTC. This translates into CASSVRGAAYYGYTF.

This chain's CDR3 is CASSVSRGTNEKLFF. CDR3 DNA: TGCGCCAGCAGCGTGAGCAGGGGAACTAATGAAAAACTGTTTTTT. V and J are TRBV4-1 and TRBJ1-4, with a tentative D call TRBD1 (6 bases). Germline V lookup: CDR1 MGHRA, CDR2 YSYEKL. This CDR3 is built from 15 residues. Trimming left V 5 bases short and J 1 base short, with 11 bases between.

The J gene is TRBJ1-5, the V gene TRBV28, with TRBD1 matching 7 bases. V lost 4 bases, J lost 0 bases, and 9 bases stayed unmatched. CDR3 length: 17 amino acids. Germline assignment: CDR1 MDHEN and CDR2 SYDVKM. CDR3 nucleotides: TGTGCCAGCAGTTATCGGGACAGCACTTATAGCAATCAGCCCCAGCATTTT. This encodes CASSYRDSTYSNQPQHF.

The count of this clone is one. This chain links TRBV28 with TRBJ2-1; D call uncertain. V was pared by 6 bases and J by 6 bases, with 9 bases between. The CDR3 runs to 12 residues. Germline CDR1 reads MDHEN; CDR2 reads SYDVKM. The CDR3 here is CASSPDPNEQFF. DNA of the CDR3: TGTGCCAGCAGCCCGGACCCCAATGAGCAGTTCTTC.

V and J are TRBV19 and TRBJ1-5; D not resolved. From germline, CDR1 is LNHDA and CDR2 SQIVND (reference sequence). The CDR3 covers 14 residues. Between the trimmed V and J ends, which lost 2 bases and 4 bases, there was a span of 9 bases. The CDR3: CASSIKERNQPQHF. The CDR3 DNA follows: TGTGCCAGTAGTATAAAGGAAAGGAATCAGCCCCAGCATTTT.

V gene TRBV30 combines with J gene TRBJ1-4, with D possibly matching TRBD1 (5 bases). Germline V gene sequence: CDR1 GTSNPN, CDR2 SVGIG (reference sequence). The ends were cut back, 2 bases at V and 8 bases at J, with 15 bases in the middle. The CDR3 totals 14 residues. The DNA for the CDR3 is TGTGCCTGGAGTTTTCGGCAGGGCAACGAAAAACTGTTTTTT. Amino acids: CAWSFRQGNEKLFF.

This rearrangement joins TRBV13 to TRBJ2-2; D perhaps matches TRBD1 (5 bases). CDR3 length equals 14 residues. The germline gives CDR1 PRHDT, CDR2 FYEKMQ (reference sequence). V lost 4 bases to trimming and J lost 6 bases, with 12 bases between them. This chain's CDR3 is CASSSLGEAGELFF. The CDR3 region has the DNA TGTGCCAGCAGCTCCTTAGGGGAAGCCGGGGAGCTGTTTTTT.

The J gene is TRBJ1-1, the V gene TRBV7-2; D is uncertain. Germline CDR1 SGHTA, CDR2 FQGNSA. Trimming removed 1 base from V and 0 bases from J, with 9 bases in between. The CDR3 has 15 amino acids. The CDR3 region is CASSLVVRVNTEAFF. For the CDR3, the DNA is TGTGCCAGCAGCTTAGTGGTCAGAGTGAACACTGAAGCTTTCTTT.

The V gene is TRBV10-3, the J gene TRBJ2-1; possibly TRBD1 or TRBD2 for D (6 bases each). The CDR3 extends over 14 amino acids. Germline V gene data show CDR1 as ENHRY and CDR2 as SYGVKD. V was cut by 5 bases and J by 7 bases, with 15 bases left in between. The CDR3 sequence: CAISRGTLGNEQFF. CDR3 coding DNA: TGTGCCATCAGTCGGGGGACATTAGGTAATGAGCAGTTCTTC.

The rearrangement links TRBV7-7 to TRBJ2-1, with D perhaps being TRBD1 or TRBD2 (5 bases each). The CDR3 covers 14 residues. Germline loops: CDR1 SSHAT, CDR2 FNYEAQ (reference sequence). Trimming shortened V by 1 base and J by 6 bases, and 10 bases separated the two germline ends. DNA of the CDR3: TGTGCCAGCAGCTTAGGGGGACGCGCCAATGAGCAGTTCTTC. It codes for CASSLGGRANEQFF.

The chain recombines TRBV5-6 with TRBJ2-7; 9 bases are a match to TRBD1. Trimming took 0 bases from V and 1 from J; bases not matched to a gene: 2. CDR1 and CDR2 from the germline V gene are SGHDT and YYEEEE. The CDR3 extends over 15 amino acids. The chain's CDR3 is CASSLGTGVSYEQYF. The DNA for the CDR3 is TGTGCCAGCAGCTTGGGGACAGGGGTTTCCTACGAGCAGTACTTC.

The rearrangement links TRBV7-9 to TRBJ2-2; 8 nucleotides align to TRBD2. The CDR3 extends over 15 amino acids. Looked up from germline, CDR1 is SEHNR and CDR2 is FQNEAQ (reference sequence). Unmatched junction bases numbered 4, after V lost 4 bases and J lost 3 bases. CDR3: CASSWEAGDTGELFF. The CDR3 DNA sequence: TGTGCCAGCAGCTGGGAAGCGGGAGACACCGGGGAGCTGTTTTTT.

The chain has TRBV6-5 and TRBJ2-7; a weak D match, TRBD2 (6 bases). There are 14 residues in the CDR3. Germline V gene sequence: CDR1 MNHEY, CDR2 SVGAGI. Trimming removed 2 bases at V and 4 bases at J, with 12 bases between. CDR3 DNA sequence: TGTGCCAGCAGTTACGACCACCGGGGGTACGAGCAGTACTTC. It translates to CASSYDHRGYEQYF.

This chain uses TRBV6-1 with TRBJ1-6; D is unresolved. The CDR3 totals 12 residues. Germline V gives CDR1 MNHNS, CDR2 SASEGT. V shed 6 bases and J shed 10 bases, with 10 bases lying between them. The CDR3: CASRERESPLHF. In DNA form, the CDR3 reads TGTGCCAGCAGGGAGAGGGAATCACCCCTCCACTTT.

The CDR3 region is CASISGTGIYEQYF. CDR3 DNA sequence: TGTGCCAGCATTTCCGGGACAGGGATCTACGAGCAGTACTTC. The V call is TRBV2, the J call TRBJ2-7; 9 bases agree with TRBD1. V was clipped by 7 bases and J by 3 bases; unmatched bases: 7. This CDR3 contains 14 residues. Looked up from germline, CDR1 is SNHLY and CDR2 is FYNNEI.

This chain links TRBV18 with TRBJ1-3, with D maybe TRBD1 (5 bases). Germline V lookup: CDR1 KGHSH, CDR2 LQKENI. Trimming took 4 bases from V and 0 from J, leaving 13 bases between them. The CDR3 totals 16 residues. Here the CDR3 reads CASSQDIRSSGNTIYF. In DNA, the CDR3 is TGTGCCAGCTCACAGGACATAAGGAGCTCTGGAAACACCATATATTTT.

The rearrangement links TRBV18 to TRBJ2-7, with 8 bases fitting TRBD2. The CDR3 loop spans 16 amino acids. With 6 bases clipped from V and 3 bases from J, the junction kept 13 bases outside the gene matches. Germline values: CDR1 KGHSH, CDR2 LQKENI. CDR3 protein: CASSLSGGLTFYEQYF. The DNA of the CDR3 is TGTGCCAGCTCCTTAAGCGGGGGCCTCACATTCTACGAGCAGTACTTC.

The rearrangement links TRBV28 to TRBJ2-7, with 12 bases matching TRBD2. Germline CDR1 and CDR2: MDHEN and SYDVKM. The junction had 13 bases not matched to a gene; V was cut back by 7 bases and J by 3 bases. The CDR3 length is 17 residues. The chain's CDR3 is CASTNPGLAGLNYEQYF. CDR3 nucleotides: TGTGCCAGCACCAACCCGGGACTAGCGGGTCTGAACTACGAGCAGTACTTC.

The chain combines TRBV28 with TRBJ1-2; D possibly corresponds to TRBD1 (5 bases). V was cut by 5 bases and J by 8 bases, with 9 bases left in between. CDR3 length: 11 amino acids. Per the germline V gene, CDR1 is MDHEN and CDR2 is SYDVKM. The CDR3 is CASSEQDGYTF. The CDR3 bases are TGTGCCAGCAGTGAACAGGACGGCTACACCTTC.

The chain uses TRBV4-1 and TRBJ1-1, with TRBD1 matching over 8 bases. J lost 12 bases, V lost 4 bases, and 13 bases had no gene match. CDR3 length equals 14 residues. CDR1 is MGHRA and CDR2 is YSYEKL in the germline V gene. The CDR3, as DNA: TGCGCCAGCAGCCTCTCTAGGACAGGGATGGGAACTTTCTTT. It specifies CASSLSRTGMGTFF.